The present TCR beta chain was sequenced within a study of blood T cell repertoires in COVID-19. Study in general: There were acute and convalescent COVID-19 samples, and they came from the United States, Italy and Spain.

This CDR3 is built from 11 residues. Authors' data handling: How many nucleated cells were present was estimated from reference gene primer amplification. Measured with immunoSEQ multiplex PCR; TCRdb has only the in-frame clones, and not every one. The V and J calls and clone size were taken over from that table, and D and trimming were inferred from the DNA. The sample holds 99,000 or so clones, around 87% seen once. This clonotype was sampled from a man over 45 with acute or convalescent COVID-19. The chain couples TRBV21-1 to TRBJ2-7; TRBD2 reflects the table's D call only, with no check against the DNA. TRBV21-1 corresponds to a pseudogene. The sequencing sample was made of peripheral blood. The CDR3 coding sequence is TGTGCCAGCAGCCGTCCCTACGAGCAGTACTTC. Protein: CASSRPYEQYF.